This TCR beta chain derives from a study of cytomegalovirus exposure and HLA in healthy donors. Study background: Ancestry clustering placed about 80% of several hundred genotyped donors in the Caucasian-associated cluster.

The primer mix had 60 Vbeta and 13 Jbeta primers. Method: immunoSEQ multiplex PCR; TCRdb's copy keeps in-frame clones and lacks some. Seen here are around 170,000 clones, approximately 80% observed once, and the top ten hold less than 1.5%. The TCR was taken from a girl aged 10-17 years in good health and CMV-seropositive. Sequencing used PBMCs.

The CDR3 bases are TGTGCCAGCAGTTTACAGCGTGGAGACTACGAGCAGTACTTC. Amino acids: CASSLQRGDYEQYF. The rearrangement links TRBV27 to TRBJ2-7; D is uncertain. Trimming left V 2 bases short and J 3 bases short, with 11 bases between. Germline V lookup: CDR1 MNHEY, CDR2 SMNVEV (reference sequence). The CDR3 contains 14 residues.